This T cell receptor (beta chain) was identified in a study of human thymus T cells. Profiled with immunoSEQ multiplex PCR; TCRdb holds only in-frame clones, not every one. The sample consists of under 95,000 clones, 85% to 95% of them appearing once. About this clone: The antigen remains undetermined.

Germline CDR1 SGHRS, CDR2 YFSETQ. V lost 3 bases, J lost 2 bases, and 9 bases stayed unmatched. The CDR3 has 16 residues. Resections obtained during corrective heart surgery supplied the thymus tissue. Congenital heart defects were the reason for the corrective surgery that the donors, healthy Finnish infants, were having. Findings of the study overall: Unrelated individuals were reported by related research to share highly overlapping thymic repertoires.

The chain carries TRBV5-1 and TRBJ2-3; 7 positions match TRBD2. This TCR derives from a girl in the first two years of life with a congenital heart defect but otherwise immunologically healthy. The sequenced sample was thymus tissue. As DNA, the CDR3 is TGCGCCAGCAGCTCTCCGGGGGGTCCCTTCACAGATACGCAGTATTTT. Encoded protein: CASSSPGGPFTDTQYF. The complete variable domain, with remaining parts taken from reference TRBV5-1 and TRBJ2-3, reads KAGVTQTPRYLIKTRGQQVTLSCSPISGHRSVSWYQQTPGQGLQFLFEYFSETQRNKGNFPGRFSGRQFSNSRSEMNVSTLELGDSALYLCASSSPGGPFTDTQYFGPGTRLTVL.